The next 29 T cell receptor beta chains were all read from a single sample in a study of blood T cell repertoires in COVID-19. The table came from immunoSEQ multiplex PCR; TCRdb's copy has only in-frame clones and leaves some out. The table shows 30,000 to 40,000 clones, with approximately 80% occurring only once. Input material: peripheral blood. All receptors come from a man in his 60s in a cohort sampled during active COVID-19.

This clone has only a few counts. The CDR3 here is CASSPPRRGGAPGELFF. The CDR3 bases are TGTGCCAGCAGTCCCCCGAGGCGCGGGGGGGCCCCCGGGGAGCTGTTTTTT. V is TRBV6-6 and J is TRBJ2-2, with TRBD2 identical over 9 bases. With V trimmed by 5 bases and J by 6 bases, 13 bases remained unmatched. This CDR3 is built from 17 residues. Germline CDR1 reads MNHNY; CDR2 reads SVGAGI (reference sequence).

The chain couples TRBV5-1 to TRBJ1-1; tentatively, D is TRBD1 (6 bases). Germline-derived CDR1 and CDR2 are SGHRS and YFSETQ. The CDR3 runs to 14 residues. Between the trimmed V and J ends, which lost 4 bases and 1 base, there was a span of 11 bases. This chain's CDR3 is CASSKGERNTEAFF. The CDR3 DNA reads TGCGCCAGCAGCAAGGGGGAAAGGAACACTGAAGCTTTCTTT.

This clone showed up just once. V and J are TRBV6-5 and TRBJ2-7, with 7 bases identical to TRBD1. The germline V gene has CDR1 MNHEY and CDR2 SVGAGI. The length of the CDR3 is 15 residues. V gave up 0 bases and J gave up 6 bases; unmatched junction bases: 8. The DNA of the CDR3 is TGTGCCAGCAGTTACTCCCCGACAGGGCACGGCGAGCAGTACTTC. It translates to CASSYSPTGHGEQYF.

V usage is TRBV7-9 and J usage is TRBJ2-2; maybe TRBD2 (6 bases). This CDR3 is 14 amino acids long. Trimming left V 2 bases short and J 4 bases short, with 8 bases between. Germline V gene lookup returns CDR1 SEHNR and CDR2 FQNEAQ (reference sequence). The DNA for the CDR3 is TGTGCCAGCAGCTTAACTAGCTTCACCGGGGAGCTGTTTTTT. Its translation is CASSLTSFTGELFF.

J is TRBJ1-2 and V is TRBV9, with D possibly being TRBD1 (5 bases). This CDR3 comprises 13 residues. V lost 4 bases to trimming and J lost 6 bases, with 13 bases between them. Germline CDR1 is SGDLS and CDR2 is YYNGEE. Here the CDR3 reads CASSPRVADGYTF. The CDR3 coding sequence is TGTGCCAGCAGCCCCAGGGTAGCGGATGGCTACACCTTC.

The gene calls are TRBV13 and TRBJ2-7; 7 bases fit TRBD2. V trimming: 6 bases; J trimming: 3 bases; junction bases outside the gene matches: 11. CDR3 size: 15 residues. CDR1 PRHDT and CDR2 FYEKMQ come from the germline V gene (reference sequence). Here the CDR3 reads CASSSRPSGNYEQYF. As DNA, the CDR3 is TGTGCCAGCAGTTCCCGCCCTAGCGGAAACTACGAGCAGTACTTC.

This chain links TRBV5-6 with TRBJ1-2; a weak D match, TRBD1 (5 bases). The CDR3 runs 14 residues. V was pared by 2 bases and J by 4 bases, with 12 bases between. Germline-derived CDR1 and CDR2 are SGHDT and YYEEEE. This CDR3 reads CASSFGRGSYGYTF. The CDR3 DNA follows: TGTGCCAGCAGCTTCGGAAGGGGCTCCTATGGCTACACCTTC.

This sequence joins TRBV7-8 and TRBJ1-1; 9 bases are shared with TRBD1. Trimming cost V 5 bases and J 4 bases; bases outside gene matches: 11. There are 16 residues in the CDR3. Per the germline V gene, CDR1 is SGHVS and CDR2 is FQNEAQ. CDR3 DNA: TGTGCCAGCAGCCCTGGACGGGACAGGGTTTTCACTGAAGCTTTCTTT. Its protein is CASSPGRDRVFTEAFF.

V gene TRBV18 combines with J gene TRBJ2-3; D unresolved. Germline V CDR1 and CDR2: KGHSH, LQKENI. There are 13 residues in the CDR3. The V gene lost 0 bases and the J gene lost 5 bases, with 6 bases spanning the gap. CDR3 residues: CASSPPSVDTQYF. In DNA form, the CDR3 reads TGTGCCAGCTCACCACCGTCGGTAGATACGCAGTATTTT.

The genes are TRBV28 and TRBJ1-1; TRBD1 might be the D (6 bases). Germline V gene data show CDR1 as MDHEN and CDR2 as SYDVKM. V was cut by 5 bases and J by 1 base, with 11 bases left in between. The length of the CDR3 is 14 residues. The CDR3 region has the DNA TGTGCCAGCAGTCTGACAGGTACGAACACTGAAGCTTTCTTT. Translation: CASSLTGTNTEAFF.

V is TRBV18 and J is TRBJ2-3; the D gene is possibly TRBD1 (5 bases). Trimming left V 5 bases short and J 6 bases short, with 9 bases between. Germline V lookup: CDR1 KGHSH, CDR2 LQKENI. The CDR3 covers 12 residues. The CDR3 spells CASSSNRDTQYF. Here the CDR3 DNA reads TGTGCCAGCTCATCAAACAGGGATACGCAGTATTTT.

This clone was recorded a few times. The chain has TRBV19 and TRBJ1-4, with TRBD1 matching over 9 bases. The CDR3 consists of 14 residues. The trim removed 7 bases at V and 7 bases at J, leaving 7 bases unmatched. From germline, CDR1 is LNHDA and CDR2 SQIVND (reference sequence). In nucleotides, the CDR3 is TGTGCCAGTACCTCGGGACAGGGTGTTGAAAAACTGTTTTTT. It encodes CASTSGQGVEKLFF.

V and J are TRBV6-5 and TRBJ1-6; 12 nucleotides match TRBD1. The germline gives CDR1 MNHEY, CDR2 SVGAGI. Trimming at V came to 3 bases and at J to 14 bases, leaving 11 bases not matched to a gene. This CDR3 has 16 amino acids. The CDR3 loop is CASSYSSGQGAPALHF. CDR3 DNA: TGTGCCAGCAGTTATTCCTCGGGACAGGGGGCCCCGGCCCTCCACTTT.

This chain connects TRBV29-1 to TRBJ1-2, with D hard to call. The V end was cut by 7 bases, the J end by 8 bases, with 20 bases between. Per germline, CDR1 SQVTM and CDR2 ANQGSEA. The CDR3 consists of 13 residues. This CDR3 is CSAIGYKLGGYTF. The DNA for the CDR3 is TGCAGCGCGATCGGGTACAAACTAGGGGGCTACACCTTC.

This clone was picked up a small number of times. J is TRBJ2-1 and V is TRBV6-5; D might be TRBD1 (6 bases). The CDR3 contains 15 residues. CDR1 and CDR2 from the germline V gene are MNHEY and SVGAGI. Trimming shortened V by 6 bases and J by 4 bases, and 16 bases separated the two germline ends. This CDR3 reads CASSQQGGLYNEQFF. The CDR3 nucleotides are TGTGCCAGCAGCCAACAGGGTGGCTTATACAATGAGCAGTTCTTC.

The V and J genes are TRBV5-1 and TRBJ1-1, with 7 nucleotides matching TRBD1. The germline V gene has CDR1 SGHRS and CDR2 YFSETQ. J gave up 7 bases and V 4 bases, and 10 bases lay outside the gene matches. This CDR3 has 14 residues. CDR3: CASSRQQGSDEAFF. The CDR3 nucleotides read TGCGCCAGCAGCCGCCAACAGGGGTCCGATGAAGCTTTCTTT.

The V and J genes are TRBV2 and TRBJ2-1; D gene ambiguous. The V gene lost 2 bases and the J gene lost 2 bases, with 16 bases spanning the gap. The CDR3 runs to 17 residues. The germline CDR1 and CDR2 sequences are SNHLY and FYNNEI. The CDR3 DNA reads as TGTGCCAGCAGTGAAACTAAACTACACCACCCCTACAATGAGCAGTTCTTC. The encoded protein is CASSETKLHHPYNEQFF.

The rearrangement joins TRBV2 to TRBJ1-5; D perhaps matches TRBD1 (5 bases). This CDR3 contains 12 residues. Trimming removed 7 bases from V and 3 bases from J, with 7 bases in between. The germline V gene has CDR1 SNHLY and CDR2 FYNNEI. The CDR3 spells CASTGDNQPQHF. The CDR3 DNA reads TGTGCCAGCACGGGGGACAATCAGCCCCAGCATTTT.

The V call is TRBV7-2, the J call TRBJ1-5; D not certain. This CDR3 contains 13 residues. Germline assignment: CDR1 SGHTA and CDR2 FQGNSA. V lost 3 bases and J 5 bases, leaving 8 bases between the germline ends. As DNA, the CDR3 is TGTGCCAGCAGCTTCATTCGGGATCAGCCCCAGCATTTT. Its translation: CASSFIRDQPQHF.

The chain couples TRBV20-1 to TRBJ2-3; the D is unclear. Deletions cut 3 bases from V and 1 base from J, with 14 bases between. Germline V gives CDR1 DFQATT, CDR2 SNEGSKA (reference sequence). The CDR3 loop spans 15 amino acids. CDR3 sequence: CSASGATLGTDTQYF. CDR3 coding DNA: TGCAGTGCTAGTGGAGCCACGTTGGGCACAGATACGCAGTATTTT.

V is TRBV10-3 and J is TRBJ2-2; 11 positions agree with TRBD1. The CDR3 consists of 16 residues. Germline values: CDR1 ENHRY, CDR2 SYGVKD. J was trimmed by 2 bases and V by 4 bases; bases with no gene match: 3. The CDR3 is CAISAGQGGNTGELFF. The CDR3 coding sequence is TGTGCCATCAGTGCGGGACAGGGGGGAAACACCGGGGAGCTGTTTTTT.

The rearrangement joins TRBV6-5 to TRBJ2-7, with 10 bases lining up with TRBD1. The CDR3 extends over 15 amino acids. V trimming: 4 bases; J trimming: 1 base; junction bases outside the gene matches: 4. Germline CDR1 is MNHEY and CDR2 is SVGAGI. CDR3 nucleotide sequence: TGTGCCAGCAGTTCACGGACAGGGGGGTCCTACGAGCAGTACTTC. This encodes CASSSRTGGSYEQYF.

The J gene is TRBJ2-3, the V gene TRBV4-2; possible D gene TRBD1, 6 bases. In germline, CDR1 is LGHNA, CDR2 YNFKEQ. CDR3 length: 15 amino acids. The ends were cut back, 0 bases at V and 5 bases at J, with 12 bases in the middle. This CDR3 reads CASSQDEAGEDTQYF. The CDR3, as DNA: TGTGCCAGCAGCCAAGATGAGGCAGGGGAAGATACGCAGTATTTT.

Here the CDR3 reads CASSVVSGELFF. The CDR3 nucleotides read TGTGCCAGCAGCGTAGTATCCGGGGAGCTGTTTTTT. The rearrangement joins TRBV9 to TRBJ2-2; D is ambiguous. V was pared by 0 bases and J by 6 bases, with 3 bases between. CDR1 SGDLS and CDR2 YYNGEE come from the germline V gene. The CDR3 contains 12 residues.

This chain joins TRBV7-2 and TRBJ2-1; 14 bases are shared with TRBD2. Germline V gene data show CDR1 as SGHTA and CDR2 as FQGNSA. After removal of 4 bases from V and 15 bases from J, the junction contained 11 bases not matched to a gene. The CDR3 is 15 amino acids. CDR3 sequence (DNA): TGTGCCAGCAGCTCACCAGGACTAGCGGGAGGTTATCTGTTCTTC. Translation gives CASSSPGLAGGYLFF.

The CDR3 DNA reads as TGTGCCAGCAGCCGACTAACGCGAGGCAGCACTGAAGCTTTCTTT. This encodes CASSRLTRGSTEAFF. This chain links TRBV11-3 with TRBJ1-1; D gene unclear. Trimming removed 5 bases at V and 4 bases at J, with 17 bases between. This CDR3 region has 15 residues. Germline V gene lookup returns CDR1 SGHNT and CDR2 YENEEA.

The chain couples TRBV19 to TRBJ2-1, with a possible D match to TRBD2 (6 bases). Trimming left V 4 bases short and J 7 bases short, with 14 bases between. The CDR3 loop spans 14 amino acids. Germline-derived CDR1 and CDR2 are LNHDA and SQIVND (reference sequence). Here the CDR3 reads CASSSPGAANEQFF. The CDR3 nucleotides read TGTGCCAGTAGTAGTCCGGGAGCCGCAAATGAGCAGTTCTTC.

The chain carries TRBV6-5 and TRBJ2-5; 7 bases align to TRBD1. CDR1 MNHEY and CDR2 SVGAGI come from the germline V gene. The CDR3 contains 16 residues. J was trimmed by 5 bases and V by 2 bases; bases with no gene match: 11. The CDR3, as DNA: TGTGCCAGCAGTTACAGTTTTGCAGGGGGTAGGGAGACCCAGTACTTC. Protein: CASSYSFAGGRETQYF.

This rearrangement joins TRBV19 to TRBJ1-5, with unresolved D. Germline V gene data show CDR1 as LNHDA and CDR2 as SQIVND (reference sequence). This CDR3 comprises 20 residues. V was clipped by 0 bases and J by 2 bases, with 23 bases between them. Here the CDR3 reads CASSIDGQPGTSGRNQPQHF. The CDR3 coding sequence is TGTGCCAGTAGTATAGATGGTCAACCAGGAACCTCTGGTCGCAATCAGCCCCAGCATTTT.